One sample yielded the 32 T cell receptor beta chains listed below, sequenced in a study of cytomegalovirus exposure and HLA in healthy donors. Sequenced by immunoSEQ multiplex PCR; TCRdb stores in-frame clones only, minus some. The sample lists 200,000 to 250,000 clones, approximately 87% seen once, with about 2.5% in the top ten. Material: PBMCs. These receptors all stem from a young man in good health and CMV-seronegative.

The CDR3 sequence: CASSQRTGKNTEAFF. In DNA, the CDR3 is TGCGCCAGCAGCCAAAGGACAGGTAAGAACACTGAAGCTTTCTTT. The rearrangement joins TRBV4-1 to TRBJ1-1; TRBD1 matches at 7 bases. Germline CDR1 and CDR2: MGHRA and YSYEKL. J lost 1 base, V lost 2 bases, and 4 bases had no gene match. The CDR3 sequence is 15 residues long.

This clone was detected a few times. CDR3 residues: CASSPVRAYEQYF. The CDR3 coding sequence is TGCGCCAGCAGCCCAGTTCGGGCCTACGAGCAGTACTTC. The chain carries TRBV5-1 and TRBJ2-7; D is unclear. Trimming took off 4 bases at V and 2 bases at J, with 10 bases between the two ends. The length of the CDR3 is 13 residues. Looked up from germline, CDR1 is SGHRS and CDR2 is YFSETQ.

The rearrangement links TRBV7-2 to TRBJ2-7; the D is unclear. From germline, CDR1 is SGHTA and CDR2 FQGNSA. This CDR3 is 12 amino acids long. Trimming took 2 bases from V and 5 from J, leaving 7 bases between them. The CDR3 sequence: CASSLTENEQYF. DNA of the CDR3: TGTGCCAGCAGCTTAACCGAGAACGAGCAGTACTTC.

V usage is TRBV10-1 and J usage is TRBJ1-5, with unresolved D. CDR1 is WNHNN and CDR2 is SYGVQD in the germline V gene (reference sequence). Trimming shortened V by 2 bases and J by 3 bases, and 5 bases separated the two germline ends. The CDR3 contains 13 residues. The CDR3 bases are TGCGCCAGCAGTGAGGGCCCCAATCAGCCCCAGCATTTT. Translation: CASSEGPNQPQHF.

The CDR3: CASSDRQVNEQFF. In DNA, the CDR3 is TGTGCCAGCAGCGACCGACAGGTAAATGAGCAGTTCTTC. The gene calls are TRBV9 and TRBJ2-1, with D possibly matching TRBD1 (6 bases). V was cut by 3 bases and J by 7 bases, with 11 bases left in between. There are 13 residues in the CDR3. The germline gives CDR1 SGDLS, CDR2 YYNGEE.

The J gene is TRBJ1-1, the V gene TRBV27; 8 positions agree with TRBD1. In germline, CDR1 is MNHEY, CDR2 SMNVEV (reference sequence). V lost 2 bases and J lost 1; bases outside the gene matches: 3. The CDR3 length is 15 residues. The DNA of the CDR3 is TGTGCCAGCAGTTTACGGACAGGGAGGAACACTGAAGCTTTCTTT. Translated, it gives CASSLRTGRNTEAFF.

The chain recombines TRBV19 with TRBJ1-1, with 8 bases fitting TRBD1. From germline, CDR1 is LNHDA and CDR2 SQIVND (reference sequence). The CDR3 runs 13 residues. Trimming cost V 4 bases and J 2 bases; bases outside gene matches: 0. CDR3 region: CASSTGGNTEAFF. The CDR3 DNA is TGTGCCAGTAGTACAGGGGGCAACACTGAAGCTTTCTTT.

This clone was observed once. The chain joins TRBV6-7 to TRBJ1-3; no clear D. TRBV6-7 is labeled an ORF, and its function is uncertain. Trimming cost V 2 bases and J 0 bases, with 14 bases left between them. The CDR3 consists of 17 residues. CDR3 DNA sequence: TGTGCCAGCAGTTACGCCCCAGGCGGGGACTCTGGAAACACCATATATTTT. Translation: CASSYAPGGDSGNTIYF.

The sample holds a few counts of this clone. This chain uses TRBV18 with TRBJ1-3, with TRBD1 matching over 7 bases. The CDR3 loop spans 15 amino acids. CDR1 and CDR2 (germline): KGHSH, LQKENI. The V gene end was trimmed by 2 bases and the J gene end by 4 bases; junction bases not matched to a gene: 5. In DNA form, the CDR3 reads TGTGCCAGCTCACCATCGACAGGGCGCGGAAACACCATATATTTT. Protein product: CASSPSTGRGNTIYF.

The rearrangement joins TRBV5-1 to TRBJ1-6, with 9 bases that match TRBD1. V shed 4 bases and J 8 bases; nucleotides not matched to a gene: 4. The germline V gene has CDR1 SGHRS and CDR2 YFSETQ. The length of the CDR3 is 14 residues. CDR3 in amino acids: CASSLTGGDSPLHF. In DNA, the CDR3 is TGCGCCAGCAGCCTCACAGGGGGCGATTCACCCCTCCACTTT.

The chain links TRBV7-8 to TRBJ1-5; TRBD1 agrees at 7 bases. V was pared by 5 bases and J by 0 bases, with 10 bases of the junction left unmatched. Per the germline V gene, CDR1 is SGHVS and CDR2 is FQNEAQ. The CDR3 loop spans 17 amino acids. The CDR3 loop is CASSPRTGIVSNQPQHF. The CDR3 DNA reads TGTGCCAGCAGCCCGAGGACAGGCATAGTTAGCAATCAGCCCCAGCATTTT.

This clone has a single count. The V gene is TRBV28, the J gene TRBJ1-5; 8 nucleotides align to TRBD1. CDR3 length: 16 residues. V was pared by 3 bases and J by 7 bases, with 11 bases of the junction left unmatched. The germline V gene has CDR1 MDHEN and CDR2 SYDVKM. The CDR3 DNA reads TGTGCCAGCAGTTTCTACAAAGGGACAGGCGACCAGCCCCAGCATTTT. This sequence encodes CASSFYKGTGDQPQHF.

There are a few counts of this clone. The CDR3 protein is CASSRGPAGNQPQHF. The CDR3 coding sequence is TGTGCCAGCAGCAGGGGGCCAGCTGGCAATCAGCCCCAGCATTTT. V usage is TRBV11-2 and J usage is TRBJ1-5; TRBD1 agrees at 7 bases. The V gene's germline CDR1 is SGHAT and CDR2 FQNNGV. This CDR3 has 15 amino acids. V shed 5 bases, J shed 2 bases, and the junction held 6 bases outside the gene matches.

V is TRBV5-1 and J is TRBJ2-7; TRBD1 might be the D (6 bases). CDR1 SGHRS and CDR2 YFSETQ come from the germline V gene. V lost 1 base, J lost 6 bases, and 11 bases lay in between. The CDR3 covers 13 residues. In nucleotides, the CDR3 is TGCGCCAGCAGCTTGTCCTTAGGGGGCGAGCAGTACTTC. Translation gives CASSLSLGGEQYF.

The V gene is TRBV9, the J gene TRBJ2-5; the match to TRBD1 covers 9 bases. J gave up 2 bases and V 4 bases, and 6 bases lay outside the gene matches. The germline gives CDR1 SGDLS, CDR2 YYNGEE. The CDR3 sequence is 15 residues long. The CDR3 reads CASSTYDRGQETQYF. The DNA for the CDR3 is TGTGCCAGCAGCACGTATGACAGGGGGCAAGAGACCCAGTACTTC.

The V call is TRBV7-9, the J call TRBJ2-6; D call uncertain. The CDR3 is 14 residues long. Trimming stripped 5 bases from V and 4 bases from J, with 9 bases between. Germline CDR1 SEHNR, CDR2 FQNEAQ (reference sequence). The CDR3 DNA is TGTGCCAGCAGCCCAACACAGGGGGCCAACGTCCTGACTTTC. It codes for CASSPTQGANVLTF.

The chain uses TRBV10-2 and TRBJ2-7; D is perhaps TRBD2 (6 bases). The CDR3 length is 14 residues. Germline V gives CDR1 WSHSY, CDR2 SAAADI. The V end was cut by 2 bases, the J end by 2 bases, with 10 bases between. CDR3 protein: CASSEGGVTYEQYF. The CDR3 bases are TGCGCCAGCAGTGAGGGAGGGGTCACCTACGAGCAGTACTTC.

The V gene is TRBV12-5, the J gene TRBJ1-1; maybe TRBD1 (6 bases). Germline V lookup: CDR1 LGHNT, CDR2 FRNRAP. Trimming stripped 7 bases from V and 0 bases from J, with 15 bases between. The CDR3 covers 15 residues. The CDR3 DNA reads as TGTGCTAGTGCCACGACGGGACAATTGAACACTGAAGCTTTCTTT. Its translation is CASATTGQLNTEAFF.

The V gene is TRBV18, the J gene TRBJ2-7; 7 bases are shared with TRBD1. The V and J ends lost 3 bases and 6 bases, in that order; junction bases with no gene match: 8. From germline, CDR1 is KGHSH and CDR2 LQKENI. This CDR3 has 14 amino acids. CDR3 loop: CASSPRQGTAEQYF. The CDR3 bases are TGTGCCAGCTCACCCCGACAGGGAACGGCCGAGCAGTACTTC. Looking up the rest from reference TRBV18 and TRBJ2-7 gives the full variable domain: NAGVMQNPRHLVRRRGQEARLRCSPMKGHSHVYWYRQLPEEGLKFMVYLQKENIIDESGMPKERFSAEFPKEGPSILRIQQVVRGDSAAYFCASSPRQGTAEQYFGPGTRLTVT.

This clone was picked up one time. A junction boundary mismatches the germline segment, possibly from a read error. The chain employs TRBV28 and TRBJ1-6; 7 nucleotides agree with TRBD1. Germline V lookup: CDR1 MDHEN, CDR2 SYDVKM. The CDR3 is 15 residues long. CDR3: CTSSIGQEYNSPLHF. The DNA of the CDR3 is TGTACCAGCAGTATCGGACAGGAGTATAATTCACCCCTCCACTTT.

This chain uses TRBV9 with TRBJ1-1, with D unresolved. CDR1 SGDLS and CDR2 YYNGEE come from the germline V gene. Trimming pared 0 bases from V and 4 bases from J, leaving 7 bases between. This CDR3 has 13 residues. CDR3 sequence (DNA): TGTGCCAGCAGCGTAGACTCAGGCACTGAAGCTTTCTTT. It specifies CASSVDSGTEAFF.

The gene calls are TRBV19 and TRBJ2-1; 13 bases fit TRBD2. The germline V gene has CDR1 LNHDA and CDR2 SQIVND (reference sequence). J was trimmed by 9 bases and V by 4 bases; bases with no gene match: 6. The length of the CDR3 is 15 residues. The CDR3 region has the DNA TGTGCCAGTAGTAGGACTAGCGGGAGTTGGGTTGAGCAGTTCTTC. This codes for CASSRTSGSWVEQFF.

The chain has TRBV5-1 and TRBJ2-2, with TRBD2 as a possible D gene (5 bases). Per the germline V gene, CDR1 is SGHRS and CDR2 is YFSETQ. The length of the CDR3 is 15 residues. V was cut by 7 bases and J by 2 bases, with 15 bases left in between. CDR3 protein: CASRGNTINTGELFF. The CDR3 DNA is TGCGCCAGCCGAGGGAACACAATTAACACCGGGGAGCTGTTTTTT.

The rearrangement uses TRBV27 and TRBJ1-5; possible D gene TRBD1, 5 bases. V lost 2 bases to trimming and J lost 7 bases, with 12 bases between them. The CDR3 length is 14 residues. Per germline, CDR1 MNHEY and CDR2 SMNVEV (reference sequence). The CDR3 region has the DNA TGTGCCAGCAGTTTAGTTCAGGGAGGACAGCCCCAGCATTTT. It specifies CASSLVQGGQPQHF.

V usage is TRBV7-2 and J usage is TRBJ2-1; the match to TRBD2 covers 8 bases. This CDR3 region has 15 residues. V lost 5 bases to trimming and J lost 4 bases; unmatched junction nucleotides: 7. Germline V lookup: CDR1 SGHTA, CDR2 FQGNSA. CDR3 DNA: TGTGCCAGCAGCCCCGGGGCGGGAGGATACAATGAGCAGTTCTTC. As protein: CASSPGAGGYNEQFF.

This rearrangement joins TRBV7-2 to TRBJ2-5, with 8 bases matching TRBD1. Germline V CDR1 and CDR2: SGHTA, FQGNSA. This CDR3 spans 13 amino acids. J gave up 3 bases and V 5 bases, and 2 bases lay outside the gene matches. CDR3: CASSRGQEETQYF. As DNA, the CDR3 is TGTGCCAGCAGCCGGGGACAGGAAGAGACCCAGTACTTC. Looking up the rest from reference TRBV7-2 and TRBJ2-5 gives the full variable domain: GAGVSQSPSNKVTEKGKDVELRCDPISGHTALYWYRQSLGQGLEFLIYFQGNSAPDKSGLPSDRFSAERTGGSVSTLTIQRTQQEDSAVYLCASSRGQEETQYFGPGTRLLVL.

The V and J genes are TRBV28 and TRBJ2-1; 7 bases line up with TRBD1. CDR3 length equals 15 residues. J gave up 8 bases and V 5 bases, and 12 bases lay outside the gene matches. Looked up from germline, CDR1 is MDHEN and CDR2 is SYDVKM. This CDR3 is CASSPRQGAEDEQFF. The DNA of the CDR3 is TGTGCCAGCAGTCCGCGACAGGGCGCGGAAGATGAGCAGTTCTTC.

Points on this clone: At one of its ends the junction is not consistent with the germline gene, which may arise from a read error. The chain is built from TRBV29-1 and TRBJ2-7, with 8 bases fitting TRBD1. The germline V gene has CDR1 SQVTM and CDR2 ANQGSEA. The CDR3 consists of 15 residues. In DNA, the CDR3 is TGCAGCGTTGAATTTCAGGGGGCTTCCTCCTTCGAGCAGTACTTC. Protein: CSVEFQGASSFEQYF.

A single count supports this clone. The chain links TRBV7-9 to TRBJ1-5, with 7 bases that match TRBD1. Germline-derived CDR1 and CDR2 are SEHNR and FQNEAQ (reference sequence). This CDR3 contains 14 residues. Losses at the gene ends were 5 bases for V and 4 bases for J; bases not matched to a gene: 5. The CDR3 DNA reads as TGTGCCAGCAGCCTGGGACAGAAAAATCAGCCCCAGCATTTT. Protein: CASSLGQKNQPQHF. Complete variable domain (other parts from reference TRBV7-9 and TRBJ1-5): DTGVSQNPRHKITKRGQNVTFRCDPISEHNRLYWYRQTLGQGPEFLTYFQNEAQLEKSRLLSDRFSAERPKGSFSTLEIQRTEQGDSAMYLCASSLGQKNQPQHFGDGTRLSIL.

The chain has TRBV4-3 and TRBJ1-6; 7 nucleotides line up with TRBD1. The V gene end was trimmed by 2 bases and the J gene end by 7 bases; junction bases not matched to a gene: 8. The CDR3 loop spans 16 amino acids. Germline lookup yields CDR1 LGHNA and CDR2 YSLEER. Written as DNA, the CDR3 is TGCGCCAGCAGCCAACAAACAGGGGACGGGAATTCACCCCTCCACTTT. Encoded protein: CASSQQTGDGNSPLHF.

This chain uses TRBV2 with TRBJ1-5; the match to TRBD1 covers 7 bases. Germline V gene sequence: CDR1 SNHLY, CDR2 FYNNEI. The CDR3 is 14 amino acids. The junction had 5 bases not matched to a gene; V was cut back by 5 bases and J by 4 bases. The CDR3 loop is CASSPDRQNQPQHF. The CDR3, as DNA: TGTGCCAGCAGTCCGGACAGGCAGAATCAGCCCCAGCATTTT. The full variable domain, in which reference TRBV2 and TRBJ1-5 provide the parts outside the CDR3, is EPEVTQTPSHQVTQMGQEVILRCVPISNHLYFYWYRQILGQKVEFLVSFYNNEISEKSEIFDDQFSVERPDGSNFTLKIRSTKLEDSAMYFCASSPDRQNQPQHFGDGTRLSIL.

The chain uses TRBV2 and TRBJ1-1; weak D call: TRBD1 (6 bases). The CDR3 is 13 amino acids. From germline, CDR1 is SNHLY and CDR2 FYNNEI. Trimming removed 7 bases from V and 7 bases from J, with 16 bases in between. CDR3 amino acids: CASTLGTQGEAFF. Written as DNA, the CDR3 is TGTGCCAGCACTCTGGGGACACAGGGTGAAGCTTTCTTT. Looking up the rest from reference TRBV2 and TRBJ1-1 gives the full variable domain: EPEVTQTPSHQVTQMGQEVILRCVPISNHLYFYWYRQILGQKVEFLVSFYNNEISEKSEIFDDQFSVERPDGSNFTLKIRSTKLEDSAMYFCASTLGTQGEAFFGQGTRLTVV.